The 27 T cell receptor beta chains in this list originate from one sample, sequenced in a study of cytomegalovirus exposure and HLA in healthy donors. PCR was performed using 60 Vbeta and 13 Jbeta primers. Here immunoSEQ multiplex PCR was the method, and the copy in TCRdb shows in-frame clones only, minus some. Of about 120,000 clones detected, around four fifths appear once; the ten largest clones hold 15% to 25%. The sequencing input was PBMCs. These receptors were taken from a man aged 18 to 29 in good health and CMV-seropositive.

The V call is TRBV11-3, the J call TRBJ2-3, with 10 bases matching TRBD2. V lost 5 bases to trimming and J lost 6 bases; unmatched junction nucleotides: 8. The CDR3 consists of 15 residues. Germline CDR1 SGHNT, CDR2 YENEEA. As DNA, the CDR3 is TGTGCCAGCAGCGCAACTAGCGGGGCATGGGATACGCAGTATTTT. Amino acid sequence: CASSATSGAWDTQYF.

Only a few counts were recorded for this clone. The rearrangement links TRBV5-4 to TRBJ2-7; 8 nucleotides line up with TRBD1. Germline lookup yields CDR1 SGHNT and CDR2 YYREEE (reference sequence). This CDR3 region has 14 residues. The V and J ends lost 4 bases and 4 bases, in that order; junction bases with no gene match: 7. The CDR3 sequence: CASSRRDRIYEQYF. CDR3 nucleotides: TGTGCCAGCAGCCGCCGGGACAGGATTTACGAGCAGTACTTC.

CDR3 protein: CASSDSPDSGANVLTF. The CDR3 DNA sequence: TGTGCCAGCAGTGACTCTCCAGACTCTGGGGCCAACGTCCTGACTTTC. V usage is TRBV6-4 and J usage is TRBJ2-6; D not certain. The CDR3 runs to 16 residues. V was cut by 0 bases and J by 0 bases, with 6 bases left in between. The germline gives CDR1 MRHNA, CDR2 SNTAGT.

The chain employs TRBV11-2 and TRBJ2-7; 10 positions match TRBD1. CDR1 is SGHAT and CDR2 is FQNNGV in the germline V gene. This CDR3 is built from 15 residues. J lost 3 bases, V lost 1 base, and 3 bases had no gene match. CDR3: CASSLGTGGHYEQYF. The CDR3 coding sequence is TGTGCCAGCAGCTTAGGGACAGGGGGGCACTACGAGCAGTACTTC.

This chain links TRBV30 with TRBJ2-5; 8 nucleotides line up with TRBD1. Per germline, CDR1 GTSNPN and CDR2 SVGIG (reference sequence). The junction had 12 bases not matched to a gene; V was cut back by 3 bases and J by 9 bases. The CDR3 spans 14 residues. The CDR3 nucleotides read TGTGCCTGGAGGGAAGGACAGGGCGGGTTCGCCCAGTACTTC. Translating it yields CAWREGQGGFAQYF.

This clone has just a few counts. Here the CDR3 reads CACRTGSLNTEAFF. CDR3 in DNA: TGTGCCTGCCGGACAGGGAGTCTGAACACTGAAGCTTTCTTT. The chain combines TRBV6-1 with TRBJ1-1; TRBD1 aligns across 8 bases. Germline V CDR1 and CDR2: MNHNS, SASEGT. The V segment lost 11 bases and the J segment 0 bases; nucleotides outside the gene matches: 8. The CDR3 runs 14 residues.

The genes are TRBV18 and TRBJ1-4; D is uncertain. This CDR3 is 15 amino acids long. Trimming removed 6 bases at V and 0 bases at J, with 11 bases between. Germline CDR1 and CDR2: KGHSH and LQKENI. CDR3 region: CASSHSPSTNEKLFF. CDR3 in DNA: TGTGCCAGCTCCCACTCACCTTCAACTAATGAAAAACTGTTTTTT. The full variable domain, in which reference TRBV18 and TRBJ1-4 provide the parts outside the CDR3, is NAGVMQNPRHLVRRRGQEARLRCSPMKGHSHVYWYRQLPEEGLKFMVYLQKENIIDESGMPKERFSAEFPKEGPSILRIQQVVRGDSAAYFCASSHSPSTNEKLFFGSGTQLSVL.

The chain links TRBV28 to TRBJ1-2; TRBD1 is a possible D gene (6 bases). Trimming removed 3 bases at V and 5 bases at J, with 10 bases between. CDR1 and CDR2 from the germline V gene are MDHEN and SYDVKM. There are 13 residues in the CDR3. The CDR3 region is CASSFVQGYGYTF. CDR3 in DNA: TGTGCCAGCAGTTTTGTGCAGGGGTATGGCTACACCTTC.

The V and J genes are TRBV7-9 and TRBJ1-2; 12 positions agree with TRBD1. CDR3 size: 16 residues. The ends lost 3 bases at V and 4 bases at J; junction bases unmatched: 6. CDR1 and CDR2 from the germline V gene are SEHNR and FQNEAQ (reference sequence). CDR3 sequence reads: CASSLGQGAGVYGYTF. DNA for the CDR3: TGTGCCAGCAGCTTGGGACAGGGGGCGGGGGTCTATGGCTACACCTTC.

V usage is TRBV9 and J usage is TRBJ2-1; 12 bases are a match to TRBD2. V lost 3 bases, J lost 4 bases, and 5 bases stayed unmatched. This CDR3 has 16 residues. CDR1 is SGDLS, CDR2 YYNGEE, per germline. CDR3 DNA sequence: TGTGCCAGCAGCGCCGACGGACTAGCGGGATACAATGAGCAGTTCTTC. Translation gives CASSADGLAGYNEQFF.

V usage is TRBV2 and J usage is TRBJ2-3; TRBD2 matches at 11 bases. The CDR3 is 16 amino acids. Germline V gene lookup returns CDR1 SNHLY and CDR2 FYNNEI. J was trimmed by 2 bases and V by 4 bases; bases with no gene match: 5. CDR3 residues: CASSAVGLADTDTQYF. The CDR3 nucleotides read TGTGCCAGCAGTGCAGTGGGACTAGCGGACACAGATACGCAGTATTTT.

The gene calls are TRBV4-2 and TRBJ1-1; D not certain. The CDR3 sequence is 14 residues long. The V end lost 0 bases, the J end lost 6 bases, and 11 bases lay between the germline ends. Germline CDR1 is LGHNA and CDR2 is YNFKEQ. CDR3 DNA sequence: TGTGCCAGCAGCCAAGATTTTAGCGTGCCTGAAGCTTTCTTT. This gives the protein CASSQDFSVPEAFF.

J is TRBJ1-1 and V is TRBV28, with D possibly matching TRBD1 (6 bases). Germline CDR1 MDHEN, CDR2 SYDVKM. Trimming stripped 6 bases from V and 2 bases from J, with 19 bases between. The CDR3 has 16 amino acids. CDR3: CASRQQGPGPNTEAFF. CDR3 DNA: TGTGCCAGCAGACAACAGGGCCCCGGGCCAAACACTGAAGCTTTCTTT.

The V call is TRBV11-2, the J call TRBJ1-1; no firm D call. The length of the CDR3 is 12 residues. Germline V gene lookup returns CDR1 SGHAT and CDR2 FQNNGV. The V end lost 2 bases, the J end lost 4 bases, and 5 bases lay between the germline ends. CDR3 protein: CASSLTSTEAFF. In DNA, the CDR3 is TGTGCCAGCAGCTTAACTAGCACTGAAGCTTTCTTT.

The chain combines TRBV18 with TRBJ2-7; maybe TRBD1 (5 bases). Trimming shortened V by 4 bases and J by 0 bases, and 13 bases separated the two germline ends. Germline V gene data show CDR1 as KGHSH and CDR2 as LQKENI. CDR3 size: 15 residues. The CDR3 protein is CASSLGAASSYEQYF. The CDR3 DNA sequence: TGTGCCAGCTCACTAGGGGCGGCGAGCTCCTACGAGCAGTACTTC.

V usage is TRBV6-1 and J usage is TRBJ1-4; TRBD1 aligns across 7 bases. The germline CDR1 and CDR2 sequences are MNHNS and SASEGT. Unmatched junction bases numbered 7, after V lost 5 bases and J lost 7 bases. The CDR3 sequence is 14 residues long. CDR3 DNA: TGTGCCAGCAGTCCCCGGGACAGCGGTGAAAAACTGTTTTTT. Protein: CASSPRDSGEKLFF.

As DNA, the CDR3 is TGCGCCAGCAGCCAACGTACAGTATACTATGGCTACACCTTC. Translation gives CASSQRTVYYGYTF. The chain is built from TRBV4-1 and TRBJ1-2; D unclear. The germline V and J ends were trimmed by 2 bases and 3 bases, with 10 bases remaining between them. CDR3 length: 14 residues. From germline, CDR1 is MGHRA and CDR2 YSYEKL.

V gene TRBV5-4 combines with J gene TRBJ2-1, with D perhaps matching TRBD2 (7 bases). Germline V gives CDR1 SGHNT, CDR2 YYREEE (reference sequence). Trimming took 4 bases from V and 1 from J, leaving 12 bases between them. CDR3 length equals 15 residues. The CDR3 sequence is CASSHRGASYNEQFF. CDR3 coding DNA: TGTGCCAGCAGCCATCGGGGGGCTTCCTACAATGAGCAGTTCTTC.

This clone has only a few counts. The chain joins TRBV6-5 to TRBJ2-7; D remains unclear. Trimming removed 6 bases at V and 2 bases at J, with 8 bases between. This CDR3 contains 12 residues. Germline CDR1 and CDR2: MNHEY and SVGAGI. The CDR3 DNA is TGTGCCAGCAGGGCTAGAGCCTACGAGCAGTACTTC. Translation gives CASRARAYEQYF.

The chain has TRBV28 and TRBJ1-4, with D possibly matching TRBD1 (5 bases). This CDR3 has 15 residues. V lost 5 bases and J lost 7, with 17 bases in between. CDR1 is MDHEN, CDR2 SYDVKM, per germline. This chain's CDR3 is CASSTAGQRSEKLFF. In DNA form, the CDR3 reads TGTGCCAGCAGTACGGCAGGGCAAAGGAGTGAAAAACTGTTTTTT.

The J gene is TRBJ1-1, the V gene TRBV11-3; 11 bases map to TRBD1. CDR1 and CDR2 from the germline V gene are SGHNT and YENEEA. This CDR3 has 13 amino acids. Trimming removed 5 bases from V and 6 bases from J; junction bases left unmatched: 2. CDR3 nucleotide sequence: TGTGCCAGCAGCCCGGGACAGGGGGCTGAAGCTTTCTTT. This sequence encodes CASSPGQGAEAFF.

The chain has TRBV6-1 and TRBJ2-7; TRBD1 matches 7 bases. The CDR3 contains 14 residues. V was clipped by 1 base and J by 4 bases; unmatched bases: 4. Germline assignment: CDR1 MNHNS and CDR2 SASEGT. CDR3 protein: CASSEGDRYYEQYF. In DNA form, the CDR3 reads TGTGCCAGCAGTGAAGGGGACAGATATTACGAGCAGTACTTC.

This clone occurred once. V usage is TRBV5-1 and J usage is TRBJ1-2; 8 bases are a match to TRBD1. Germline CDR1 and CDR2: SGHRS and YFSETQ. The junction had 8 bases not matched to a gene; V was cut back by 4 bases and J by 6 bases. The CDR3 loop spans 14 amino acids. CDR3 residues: CASSPLDRDHGYTF. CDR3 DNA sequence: TGCGCCAGCAGCCCCCTGGACAGGGATCATGGCTACACCTTC.

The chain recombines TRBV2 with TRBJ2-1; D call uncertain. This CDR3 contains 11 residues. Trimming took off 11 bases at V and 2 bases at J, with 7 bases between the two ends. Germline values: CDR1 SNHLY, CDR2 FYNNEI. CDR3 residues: CAVTTYNEQFF. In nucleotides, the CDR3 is TGTGCCGTCACAACCTACAATGAGCAGTTCTTC.

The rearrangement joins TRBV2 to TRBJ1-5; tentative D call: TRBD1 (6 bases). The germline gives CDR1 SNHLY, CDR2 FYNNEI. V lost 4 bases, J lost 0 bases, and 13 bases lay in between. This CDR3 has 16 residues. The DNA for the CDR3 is TGTGCCAGCAGTGGGACAGTAGAGTTTAGCAATCAGCCCCAGCATTTT. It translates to CASSGTVEFSNQPQHF.

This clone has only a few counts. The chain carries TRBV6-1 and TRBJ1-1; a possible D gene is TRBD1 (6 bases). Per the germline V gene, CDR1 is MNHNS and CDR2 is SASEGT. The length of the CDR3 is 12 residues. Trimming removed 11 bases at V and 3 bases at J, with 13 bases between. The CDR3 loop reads CAVRDTYTEAFF. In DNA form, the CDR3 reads TGTGCCGTCCGGGACACATACACTGAAGCTTTCTTT.

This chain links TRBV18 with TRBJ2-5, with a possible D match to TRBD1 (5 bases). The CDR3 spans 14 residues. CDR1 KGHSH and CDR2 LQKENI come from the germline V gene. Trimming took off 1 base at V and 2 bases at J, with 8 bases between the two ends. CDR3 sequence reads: CASSPRQGQETQYF. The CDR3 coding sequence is TGTGCCAGCTCACCACGCCAGGGTCAAGAGACCCAGTACTTC.